The 10 T cell receptor beta chains below were found in one sample sequenced in a study of T cell responses to AZD1222 COVID-19 vaccine. The method was immunoSEQ multiplex PCR; TCRdb's version includes in-frame clones alone and lacks a portion of them. Among about 83,000 clones listed, 80% to 90% were seen once. Sequencing was performed on peripheral blood, taken on day 0 of AZD1222 vaccination. The receptors come from an adult in good health.

The chain recombines TRBV27 with TRBJ2-1; D not certain. This CDR3 comprises 16 residues. V dropped 0 bases and J dropped 0 bases, with 9 bases sitting between them. Per germline, CDR1 MNHEY and CDR2 SMNVEV (reference sequence). This chain's CDR3 is CASSLSFQTSYNEQFF. For the CDR3, the DNA is TGTGCCAGCAGTTTATCTTTCCAAACCTCCTACAATGAGCAGTTCTTC.

The J gene is TRBJ1-1, the V gene TRBV9; no clear D gene. This CDR3 is built from 12 residues. The germline V gene has CDR1 SGDLS and CDR2 YYNGEE. V was cut by 3 bases and J by 1 base, with 4 bases left in between. The CDR3 loop reads CASSAPNTEAFF. The CDR3 DNA sequence: TGTGCCAGCAGCGCCCCGAACACTGAAGCTTTCTTT.

The chain combines TRBV10-3 with TRBJ2-1; D remains ambiguous. The CDR3 has 13 residues. The ends were cut back, 3 bases at V and 4 bases at J, with 7 bases in the middle. From germline, CDR1 is ENHRY and CDR2 SYGVKD. Written as DNA, the CDR3 is TGTGCCATCAGTGATCTACGTTACAATGAGCAGTTCTTC. Amino acid sequence: CAISDLRYNEQFF.

The chain carries TRBV9 and TRBJ2-6, with D perhaps matching TRBD1 (6 bases). This CDR3 has 18 amino acids. The germline CDR1 and CDR2 sequences are SGDLS and YYNGEE. Trimming shortened V by 0 bases and J by 3 bases, and 16 bases separated the two germline ends. The CDR3 here is CASSVVILGAVGANVLTF. The CDR3 DNA reads TGTGCCAGCAGCGTAGTCATCCTGGGGGCGGTTGGGGCCAACGTCCTGACTTTC.

The rearrangement joins TRBV28 to TRBJ1-2, with D unresolved. CDR1 MDHEN and CDR2 SYDVKM come from the germline V gene. The CDR3 is 13 residues long. V was pared by 3 bases and J by 4 bases, with 9 bases between. Written as DNA, the CDR3 is TGTGCCAGCAGTTTGGGAACAGCCTATGGCTACACCTTC. Translated: CASSLGTAYGYTF.

This sequence joins TRBV15 and TRBJ1-2; 7 bases map to TRBD1. The germline gives CDR1 LNHNV, CDR2 YYDKDF (reference sequence). The CDR3 runs 18 residues. V lost 0 bases and J lost 4; bases outside the gene matches: 14. CDR3 in DNA: TGTGCCACCAGCAGAGATGGAGTCCGGGACAGCCGAGGCTATGGCTACACCTTC. It codes for CATSRDGVRDSRGYGYTF.

The chain links TRBV28 to TRBJ2-5; D not resolved. V lost 6 bases and J 5 bases, leaving 16 bases between the germline ends. This CDR3 has 14 residues. The germline CDR1 and CDR2 sequences are MDHEN and SYDVKM. CDR3 coding DNA: TGTGCCAGCAGCCCGCAATCGGGTCCGGAGACCCAGTACTTC. Translating gives CASSPQSGPETQYF. Complete variable domain (other parts from reference TRBV28 and TRBJ2-5): DVKVTQSSRYLVKRTGEKVFLECVQDMDHENMFWYRQDPGLGLRLIYFSYDVKMKEKGDIPEGYSVSREKKERFSLILESASTNQTSMYLCASSPQSGPETQYFGPGTRLLVL.

The rearrangement links TRBV25-1 to TRBJ2-7; 10 positions agree with TRBD2. The length of the CDR3 is 16 residues. Unmatched junction bases numbered 8, after V lost 3 bases and J lost 3 bases. The germline gives CDR1 MGHDK, CDR2 SYGVNS. The CDR3, as DNA: TGTGCCAGCAGTGACCTATCTAGCGGGAGAAGCTACGAGCAGTACTTC. It translates to CASSDLSSGRSYEQYF.

The gene calls are TRBV28 and TRBJ2-6; 7 bases are a match to TRBD2. CDR3 size: 16 residues. Germline-derived CDR1 and CDR2 are MDHEN and SYDVKM. The V gene end was trimmed by 6 bases and the J gene end by 4 bases; junction bases not matched to a gene: 9. DNA of the CDR3: TGTGCCAGCAGCCCTGGGGGAGGGCGGGGGGCCAACGTCCTGACTTTC. It codes for CASSPGGGRGANVLTF. The full variable domain, with the rest looked up from reference TRBV28 and TRBJ2-6, is DVKVTQSSRYLVKRTGEKVFLECVQDMDHENMFWYRQDPGLGLRLIYFSYDVKMKEKGDIPEGYSVSREKKERFSLILESASTNQTSMYLCASSPGGGRGANVLTFGAGSRLTVL.

The chain joins TRBV5-1 to TRBJ2-1; 8 bases agree with TRBD2. The CDR3 totals 15 residues. Trimming cost V 0 bases and J 8 bases; bases outside gene matches: 7. Germline lookup yields CDR1 SGHRS and CDR2 YFSETQ. CDR3 sequence (DNA): TGCGCCAGCAGCTTGGGACTAGCGACCGGGGATGAGCAGTTCTTC. It translates to CASSLGLATGDEQFF.